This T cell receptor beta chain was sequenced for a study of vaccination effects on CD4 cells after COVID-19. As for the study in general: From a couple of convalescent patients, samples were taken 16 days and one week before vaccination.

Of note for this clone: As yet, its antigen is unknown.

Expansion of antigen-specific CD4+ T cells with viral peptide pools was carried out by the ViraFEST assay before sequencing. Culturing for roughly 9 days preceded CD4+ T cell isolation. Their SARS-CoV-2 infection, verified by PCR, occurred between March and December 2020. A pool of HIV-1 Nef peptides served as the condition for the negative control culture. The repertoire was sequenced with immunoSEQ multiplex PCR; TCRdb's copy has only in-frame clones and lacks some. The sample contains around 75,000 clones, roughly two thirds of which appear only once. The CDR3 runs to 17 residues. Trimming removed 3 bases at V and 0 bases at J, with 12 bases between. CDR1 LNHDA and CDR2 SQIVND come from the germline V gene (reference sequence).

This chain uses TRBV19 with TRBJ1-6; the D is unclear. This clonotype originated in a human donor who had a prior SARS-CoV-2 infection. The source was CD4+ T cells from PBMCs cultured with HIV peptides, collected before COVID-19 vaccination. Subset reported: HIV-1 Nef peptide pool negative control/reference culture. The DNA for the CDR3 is TGTGCCAGTAGTATCCCCGGGAGGAACTCCTATAATTCACCCCTCCACTTT. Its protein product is CASSIPGRNSYNSPLHF. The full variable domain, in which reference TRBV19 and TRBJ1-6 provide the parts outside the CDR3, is DGGITQSPKYLFRKEGQNVTLSCEQNLNHDAMYWYRQDPGQGLRLIYYSQIVNDFQKGDIAEGYSVSREKKESFPLTVTSAQKNPTAFYLCASSIPGRNSYNSPLHFGNGTRLTVT.